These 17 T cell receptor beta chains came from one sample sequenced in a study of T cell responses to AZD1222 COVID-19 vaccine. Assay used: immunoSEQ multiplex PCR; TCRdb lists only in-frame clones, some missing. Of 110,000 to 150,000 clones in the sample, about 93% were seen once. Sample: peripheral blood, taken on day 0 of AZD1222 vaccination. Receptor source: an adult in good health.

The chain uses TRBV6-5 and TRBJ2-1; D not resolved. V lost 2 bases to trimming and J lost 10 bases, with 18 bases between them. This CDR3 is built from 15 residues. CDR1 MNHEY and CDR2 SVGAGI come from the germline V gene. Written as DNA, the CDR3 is TGTGCCAGCAGTTACGGACCCCTCTCGGCCGAAGAGCAGTTCTTC. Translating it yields CASSYGPLSAEEQFF.

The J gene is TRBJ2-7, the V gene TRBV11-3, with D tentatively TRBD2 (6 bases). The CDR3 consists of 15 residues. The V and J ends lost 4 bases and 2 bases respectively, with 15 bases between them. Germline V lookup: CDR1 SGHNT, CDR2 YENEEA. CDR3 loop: CASSSPSGRAYEQYF. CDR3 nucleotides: TGTGCCAGCAGCTCCCCATCCGGGAGAGCCTACGAGCAGTACTTC.

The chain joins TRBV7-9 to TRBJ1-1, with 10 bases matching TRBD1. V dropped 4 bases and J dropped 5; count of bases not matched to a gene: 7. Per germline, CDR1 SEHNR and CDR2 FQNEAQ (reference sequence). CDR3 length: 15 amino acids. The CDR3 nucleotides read TGTGCCAGCAGCTCCCCTGGGACAGGGGCAACTGAAGCTTTCTTT. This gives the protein CASSSPGTGATEAFF. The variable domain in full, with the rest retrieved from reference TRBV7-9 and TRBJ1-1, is DTGVSQNPRHKITKRGQNVTFRCDPISEHNRLYWYRQTLGQGPEFLTYFQNEAQLEKSRLLSDRFSAERPKGSFSTLEIQRTEQGDSAMYLCASSSPGTGATEAFFGQGTRLTVV.

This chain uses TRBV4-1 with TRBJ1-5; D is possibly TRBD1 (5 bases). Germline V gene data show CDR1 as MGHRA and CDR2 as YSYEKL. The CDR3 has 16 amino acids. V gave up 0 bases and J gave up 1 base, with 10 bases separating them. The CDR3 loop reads CASSQERGGSNQPQHF. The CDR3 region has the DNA TGCGCCAGCAGCCAAGAGAGGGGTGGGAGCAATCAGCCCCAGCATTTT.

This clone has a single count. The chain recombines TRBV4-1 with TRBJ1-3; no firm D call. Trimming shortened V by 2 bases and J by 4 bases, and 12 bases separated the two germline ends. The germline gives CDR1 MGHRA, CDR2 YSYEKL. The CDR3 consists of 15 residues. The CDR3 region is CASSQFRGSGNTIYF. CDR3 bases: TGCGCCAGCAGCCAATTTCGGGGATCCGGAAACACCATATATTTT.

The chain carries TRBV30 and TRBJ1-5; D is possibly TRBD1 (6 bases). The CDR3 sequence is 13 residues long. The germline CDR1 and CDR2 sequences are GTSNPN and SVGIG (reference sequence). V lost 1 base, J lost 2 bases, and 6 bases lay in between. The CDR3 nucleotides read TGTGCCTGGAGTGGGACAGGCAATCAGCCCCAGCATTTT. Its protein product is CAWSGTGNQPQHF. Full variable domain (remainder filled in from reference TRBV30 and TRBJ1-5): SQTIHQWPATLVQPVGSPLSLECTVEGTSNPNLYWYRQAAGRGLQLLFYSVGIGQISSEVPQNLSASRPQDRQFILSSKKLLLSDSGFYLCAWSGTGNQPQHFGDGTRLSIL.

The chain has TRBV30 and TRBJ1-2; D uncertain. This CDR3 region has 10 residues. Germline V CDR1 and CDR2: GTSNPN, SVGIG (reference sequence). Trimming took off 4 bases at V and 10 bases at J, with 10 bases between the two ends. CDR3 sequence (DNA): TGTGCCTGGATCCGGGATGACTACACCTTC. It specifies CAWIRDDYTF.

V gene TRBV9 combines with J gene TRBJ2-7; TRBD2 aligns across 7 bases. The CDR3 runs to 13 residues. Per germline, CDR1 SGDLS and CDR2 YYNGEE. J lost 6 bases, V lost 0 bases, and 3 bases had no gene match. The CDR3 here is CASSVVPSGEQYF. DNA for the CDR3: TGTGCCAGCAGCGTAGTACCTAGCGGCGAGCAGTACTTC.

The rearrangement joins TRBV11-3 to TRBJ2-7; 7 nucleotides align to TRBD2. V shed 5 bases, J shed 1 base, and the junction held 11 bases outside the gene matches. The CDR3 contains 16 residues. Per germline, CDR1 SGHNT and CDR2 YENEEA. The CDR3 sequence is CASSRGGVTGSYEQYF. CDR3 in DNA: TGTGCCAGCAGCCGGGGAGGGGTGACGGGGTCCTACGAGCAGTACTTC.

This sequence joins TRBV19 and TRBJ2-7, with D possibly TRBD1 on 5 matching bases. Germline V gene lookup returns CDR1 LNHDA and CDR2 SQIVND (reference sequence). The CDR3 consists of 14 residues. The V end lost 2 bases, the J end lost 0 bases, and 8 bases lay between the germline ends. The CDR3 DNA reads TGTGCCAGTAGTATACAGGGTTCCTCCTACGAGCAGTACTTC. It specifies CASSIQGSSYEQYF.

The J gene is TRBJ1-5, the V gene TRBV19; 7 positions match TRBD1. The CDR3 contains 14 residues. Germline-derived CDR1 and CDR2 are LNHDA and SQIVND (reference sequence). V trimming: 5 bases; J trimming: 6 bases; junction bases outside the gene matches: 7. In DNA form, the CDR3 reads TGTGCCAGTAGTTTTTTGAGGGACAGTCAGCCCCAGCATTTT. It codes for CASSFLRDSQPQHF.

The CDR3 region is CASSLGAGGAFTEAFF. CDR3 sequence (DNA): TGCGCCAGCAGCTTGGGTGCAGGGGGCGCGTTCACTGAAGCTTTCTTT. This rearrangement joins TRBV5-1 to TRBJ1-1; 8 bases are shared with TRBD1. The germline gives CDR1 SGHRS, CDR2 YFSETQ. V gave up 0 bases and J gave up 4 bases; unmatched junction bases: 8. The CDR3 extends over 16 amino acids.

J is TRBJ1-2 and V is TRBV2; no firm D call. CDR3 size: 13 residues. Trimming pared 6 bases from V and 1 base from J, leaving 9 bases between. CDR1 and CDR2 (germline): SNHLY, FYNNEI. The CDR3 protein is CASRETDNYGYTF. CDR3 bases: TGTGCCAGCAGAGAGACGGATAACTATGGCTACACCTTC.

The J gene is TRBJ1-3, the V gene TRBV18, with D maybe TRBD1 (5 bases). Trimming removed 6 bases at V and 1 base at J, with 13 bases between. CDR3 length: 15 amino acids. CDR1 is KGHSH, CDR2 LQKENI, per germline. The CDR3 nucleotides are TGTGCCAGCTCCGACTCTACAGGATCTGGAAACACCATATATTTT. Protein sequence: CASSDSTGSGNTIYF.

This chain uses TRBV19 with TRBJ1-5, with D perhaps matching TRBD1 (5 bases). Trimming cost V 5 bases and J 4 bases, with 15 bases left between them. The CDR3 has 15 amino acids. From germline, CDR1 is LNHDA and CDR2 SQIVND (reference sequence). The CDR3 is CASSFNRRGNQPQHF. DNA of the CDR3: TGTGCCAGTAGTTTCAATAGGAGGGGAAATCAGCCCCAGCATTTT.

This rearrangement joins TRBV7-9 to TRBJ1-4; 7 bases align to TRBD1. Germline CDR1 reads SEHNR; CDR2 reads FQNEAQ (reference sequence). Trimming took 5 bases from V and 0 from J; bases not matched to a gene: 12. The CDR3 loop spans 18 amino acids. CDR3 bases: TGTGCCAGCAGCCCACATAGGGGACAGCTCGCAACTAATGAAAAACTGTTTTTT. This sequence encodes CASSPHRGQLATNEKLFF.

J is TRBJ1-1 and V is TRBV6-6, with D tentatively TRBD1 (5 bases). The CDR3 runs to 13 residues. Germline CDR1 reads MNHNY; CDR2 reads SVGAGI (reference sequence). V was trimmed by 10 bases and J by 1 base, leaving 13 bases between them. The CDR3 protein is CATSKGENTEAFF. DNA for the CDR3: TGTGCCACTTCCAAAGGGGAGAACACTGAAGCTTTCTTT.